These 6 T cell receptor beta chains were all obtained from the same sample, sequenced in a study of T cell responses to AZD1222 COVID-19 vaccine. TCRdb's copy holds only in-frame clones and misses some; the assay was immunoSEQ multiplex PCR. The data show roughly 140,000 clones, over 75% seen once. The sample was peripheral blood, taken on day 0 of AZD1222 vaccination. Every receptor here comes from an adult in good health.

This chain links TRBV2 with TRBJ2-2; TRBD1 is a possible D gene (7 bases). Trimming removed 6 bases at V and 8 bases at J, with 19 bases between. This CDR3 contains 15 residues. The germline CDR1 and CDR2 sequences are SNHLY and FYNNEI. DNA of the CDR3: TGTGCCAGCAGGGGACAAGCGACAGGGACTGGGGAGCTGTTTTTT. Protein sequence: CASRGQATGTGELFF.

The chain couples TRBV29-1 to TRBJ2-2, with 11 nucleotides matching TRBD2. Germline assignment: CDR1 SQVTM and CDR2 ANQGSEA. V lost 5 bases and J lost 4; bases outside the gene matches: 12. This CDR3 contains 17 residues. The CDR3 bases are TGCAGCGTTTTGCCTAGCGGGGGGAAATCGGGCACCGGGGAGCTGTTTTTT. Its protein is CSVLPSGGKSGTGELFF.

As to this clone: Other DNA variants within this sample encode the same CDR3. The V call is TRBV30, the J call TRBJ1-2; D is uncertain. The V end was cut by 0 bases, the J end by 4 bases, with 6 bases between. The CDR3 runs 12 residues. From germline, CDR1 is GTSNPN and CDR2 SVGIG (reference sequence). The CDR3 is CAWSVGPYGYTF. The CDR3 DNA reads TGTGCCTGGAGTGTGGGTCCCTATGGCTACACCTTC.

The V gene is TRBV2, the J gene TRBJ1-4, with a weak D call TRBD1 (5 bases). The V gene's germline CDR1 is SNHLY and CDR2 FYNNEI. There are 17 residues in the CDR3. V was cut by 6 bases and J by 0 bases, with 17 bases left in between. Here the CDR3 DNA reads TGTGCCAGCAGGACTCAGACAGTCATAACAACTAATGAAAAACTGTTTTTT. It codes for CASRTQTVITTNEKLFF.

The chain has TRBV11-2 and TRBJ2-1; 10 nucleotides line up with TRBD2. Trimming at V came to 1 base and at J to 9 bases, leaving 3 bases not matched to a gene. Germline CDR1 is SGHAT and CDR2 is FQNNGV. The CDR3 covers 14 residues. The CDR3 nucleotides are TGTGCCAGCAGCTTAGGACTAGCGGGCAGTGAGCAGTTCTTC. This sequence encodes CASSLGLAGSEQFF.

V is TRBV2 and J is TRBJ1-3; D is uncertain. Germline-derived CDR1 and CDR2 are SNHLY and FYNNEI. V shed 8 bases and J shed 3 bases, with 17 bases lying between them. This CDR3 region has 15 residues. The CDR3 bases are TGTGCCAGCTGGTCTTCCGACGGGGTTGGAAACACCATATATTTT. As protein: CASWSSDGVGNTIYF.